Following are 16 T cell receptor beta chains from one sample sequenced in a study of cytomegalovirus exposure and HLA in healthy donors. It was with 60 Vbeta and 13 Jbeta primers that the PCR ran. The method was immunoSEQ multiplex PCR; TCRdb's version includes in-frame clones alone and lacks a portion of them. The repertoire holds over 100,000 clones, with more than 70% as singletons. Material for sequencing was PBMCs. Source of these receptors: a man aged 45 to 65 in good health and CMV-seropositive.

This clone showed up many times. CDR3 DNA: TGTGCCAGCAGCCCGGACAGCCTTAATGAAAAACTGTTTTTT. This translates into CASSPDSLNEKLFF. The chain carries TRBV7-9 and TRBJ1-4, with D possibly matching TRBD1 (6 bases). V dropped 5 bases and J dropped 4 bases, with 11 bases sitting between them. The CDR3 loop spans 14 amino acids. Germline V CDR1 and CDR2: SEHNR, FQNEAQ (reference sequence). Drawing the rest from reference TRBV7-9 and TRBJ1-4, the complete variable domain is DTGVSQNPRHKITKRGQNVTFRCDPISEHNRLYWYRQTLGQGPEFLTYFQNEAQLEKSRLLSDRFSAERPKGSFSTLEIQRTEQGDSAMYLCASSPDSLNEKLFFGSGTQLSVL.

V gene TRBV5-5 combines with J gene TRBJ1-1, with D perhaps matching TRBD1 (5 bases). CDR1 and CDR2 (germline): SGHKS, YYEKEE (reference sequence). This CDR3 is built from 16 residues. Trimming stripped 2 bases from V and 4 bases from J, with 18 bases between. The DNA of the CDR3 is TGTGCCAGCAGCTTTTACGGGGGGGAAAGGGTCACTGAAGCTTTCTTT. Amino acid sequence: CASSFYGGERVTEAFF. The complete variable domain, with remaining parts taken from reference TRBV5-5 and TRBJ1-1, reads DAGVTQSPTHLIKTRGQQVTLRCSPISGHKSVSWYQQVLGQGPQFIFQYYEKEERGRGNFPDRFSARQFPNYSSELNVNALLLGDSALYLCASSFYGGERVTEAFFGQGTRLTVV.

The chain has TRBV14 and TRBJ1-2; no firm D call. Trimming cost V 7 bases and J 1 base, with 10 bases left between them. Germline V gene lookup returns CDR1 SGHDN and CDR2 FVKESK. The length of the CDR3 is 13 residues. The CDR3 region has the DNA TGTGCCAGCACCCCCGACAATAACTATGGCTACACCTTC. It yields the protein CASTPDNNYGYTF.

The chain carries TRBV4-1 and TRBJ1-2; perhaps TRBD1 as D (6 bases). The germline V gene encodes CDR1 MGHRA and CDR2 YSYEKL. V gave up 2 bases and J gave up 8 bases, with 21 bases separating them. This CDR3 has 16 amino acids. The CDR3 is CASSQTRDTAPGGYTF. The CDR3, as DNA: TGCGCCAGCAGCCAAACTCGGGACACCGCGCCCGGAGGCTACACCTTC.

The CDR3 protein is CASRWRINEKLFF. As DNA, the CDR3 is TGCGCCAGCAGATGGCGGATAAATGAAAAACTGTTTTTT. The J gene is TRBJ1-4, the V gene TRBV5-1; D gene unclear. CDR3 length: 13 amino acids. V lost 5 bases to trimming and J lost 5 bases, with 10 bases between them. CDR1 and CDR2 (germline): SGHRS, YFSETQ. The variable domain in full, with the rest retrieved from reference TRBV5-1 and TRBJ1-4, is KAGVTQTPRYLIKTRGQQVTLSCSPISGHRSVSWYQQTPGQGLQFLFEYFSETQRNKGNFPGRFSGRQFSNSRSEMNVSTLELGDSALYLCASRWRINEKLFFGSGTQLSVL.

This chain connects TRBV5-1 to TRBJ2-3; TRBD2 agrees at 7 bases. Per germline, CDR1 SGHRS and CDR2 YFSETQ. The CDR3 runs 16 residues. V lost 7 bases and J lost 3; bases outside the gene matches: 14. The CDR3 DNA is TGCGCCAGCGGACCCGAAACGGGGGGTCAGACAGATACGCAGTATTTT. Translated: CASGPETGGQTDTQYF. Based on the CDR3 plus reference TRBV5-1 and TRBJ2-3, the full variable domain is KAGVTQTPRYLIKTRGQQVTLSCSPISGHRSVSWYQQTPGQGLQFLFEYFSETQRNKGNFPGRFSGRQFSNSRSEMNVSTLELGDSALYLCASGPETGGQTDTQYFGPGTRLTVL.

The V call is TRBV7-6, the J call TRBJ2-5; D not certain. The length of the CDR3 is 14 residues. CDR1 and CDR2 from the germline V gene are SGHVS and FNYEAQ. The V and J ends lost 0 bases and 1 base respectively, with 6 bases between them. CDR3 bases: TGTGCCAGCAGCTTAGCCAGATCCCAAGAGACCCAGTACTTC. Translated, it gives CASSLARSQETQYF.

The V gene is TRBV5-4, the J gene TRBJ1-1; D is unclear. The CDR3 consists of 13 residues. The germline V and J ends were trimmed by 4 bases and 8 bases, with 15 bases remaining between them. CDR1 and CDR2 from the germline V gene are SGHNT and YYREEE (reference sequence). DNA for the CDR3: TGTGCCAGCAGCGCCGGTGGGAGCAGAGAAGCTTTCTTT. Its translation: CASSAGGSREAFF.

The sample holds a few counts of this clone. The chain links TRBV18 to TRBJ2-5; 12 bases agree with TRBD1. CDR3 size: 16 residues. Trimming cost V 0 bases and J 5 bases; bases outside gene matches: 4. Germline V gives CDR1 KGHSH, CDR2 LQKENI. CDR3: CASSPPGTGGGETQYF. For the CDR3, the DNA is TGTGCCAGCTCACCACCTGGGACAGGGGGCGGGGAGACCCAGTACTTC.

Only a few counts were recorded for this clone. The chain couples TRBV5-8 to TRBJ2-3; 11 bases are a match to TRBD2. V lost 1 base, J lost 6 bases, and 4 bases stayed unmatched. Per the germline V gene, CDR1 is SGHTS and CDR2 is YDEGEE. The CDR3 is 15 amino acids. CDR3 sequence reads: CASSLRLAGPDTQYF. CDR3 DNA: TGTGCCAGCAGCTTGAGACTAGCGGGGCCGGATACGCAGTATTTT.

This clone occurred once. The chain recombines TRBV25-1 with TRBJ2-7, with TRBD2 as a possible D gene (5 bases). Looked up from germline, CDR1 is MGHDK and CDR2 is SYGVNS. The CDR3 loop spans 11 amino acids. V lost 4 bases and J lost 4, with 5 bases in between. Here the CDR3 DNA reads TGTGCCAGCAGTGCGGGGTACGAGCAGTACTTC. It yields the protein CASSAGYEQYF.

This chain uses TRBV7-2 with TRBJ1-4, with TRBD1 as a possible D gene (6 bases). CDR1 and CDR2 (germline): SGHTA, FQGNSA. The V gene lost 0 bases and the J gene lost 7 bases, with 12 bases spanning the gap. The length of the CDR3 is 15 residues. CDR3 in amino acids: CASSLARGSSEKLFF. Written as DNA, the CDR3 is TGTGCCAGCAGCTTAGCGAGGGGGAGTTCTGAAAAACTGTTTTTT.

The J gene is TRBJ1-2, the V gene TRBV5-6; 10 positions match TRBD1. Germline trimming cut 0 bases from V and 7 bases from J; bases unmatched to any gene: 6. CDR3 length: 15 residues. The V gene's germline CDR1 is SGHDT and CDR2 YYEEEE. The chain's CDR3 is CASSLVGQGLGGYTF. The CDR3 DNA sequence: TGTGCCAGCAGCTTGGTGGGACAGGGGTTAGGTGGCTACACCTTC.

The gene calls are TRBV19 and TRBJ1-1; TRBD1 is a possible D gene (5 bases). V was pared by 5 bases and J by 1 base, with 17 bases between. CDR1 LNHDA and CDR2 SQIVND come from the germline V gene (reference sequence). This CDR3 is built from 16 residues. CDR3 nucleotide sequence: TGTGCCAGTAGTGCAATTCACAGGCTCAGGAACACTGAAGCTTTCTTT. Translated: CASSAIHRLRNTEAFF.

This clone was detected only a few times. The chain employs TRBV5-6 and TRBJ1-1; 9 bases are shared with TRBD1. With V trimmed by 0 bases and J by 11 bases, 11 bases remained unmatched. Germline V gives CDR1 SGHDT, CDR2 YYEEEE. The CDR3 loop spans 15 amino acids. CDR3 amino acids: CASSLGGQGGSGAFF. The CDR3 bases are TGTGCCAGCAGCTTGGGGGGACAGGGTGGTTCGGGTGCTTTCTTT.

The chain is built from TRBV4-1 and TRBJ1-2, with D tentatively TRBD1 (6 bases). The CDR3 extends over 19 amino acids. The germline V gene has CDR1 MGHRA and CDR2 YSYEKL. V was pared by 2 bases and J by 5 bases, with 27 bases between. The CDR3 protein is CASSQLPFPGTRAGYGYTF. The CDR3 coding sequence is TGCGCCAGCAGCCAACTCCCTTTCCCCGGGACAAGGGCTGGGTATGGCTACACCTTC.